The next 28 T cell receptor beta chains were all read from a single sample in a study of T cell responses to AZD1222 COVID-19 vaccine. Libraries were prepared by immunoSEQ multiplex PCR; TCRdb keeps only in-frame clonotypes and omits some of them. Here the sample spans roughly 53,000 clones, roughly 85% being singletons. This specimen was peripheral blood, taken on day 0 of MenACWY control vaccination. Every receptor here comes from an adult in good health.

The V gene is TRBV28, the J gene TRBJ2-1, with 7 bases fitting TRBD2. Germline V lookup: CDR1 MDHEN, CDR2 SYDVKM. Trimming took 2 bases from V and 6 from J; bases not matched to a gene: 16. CDR3 size: 18 residues. DNA for the CDR3: TGTGCCAGCAGTTTAGGGGGATCGTTCGCGGGAGCATTCAATGAGCAGTTCTTC. It yields the protein CASSLGGSFAGAFNEQFF.

The V call is TRBV9, the J call TRBJ2-1, with TRBD2 matching 7 bases. The CDR3 totals 14 residues. CDR1 SGDLS and CDR2 YYNGEE come from the germline V gene. Trimming removed 3 bases from V and 10 bases from J; junction bases left unmatched: 10. CDR3 residues: CASSATGTTEEQFF. DNA for the CDR3: TGTGCCAGCAGCGCGACCGGGACTACGGAGGAGCAGTTCTTC. Full variable domain (remainder filled in from reference TRBV9 and TRBJ2-1): DSGVTQTPKHLITATGQRVTLRCSPRSGDLSVYWYQQSLDQGLQFLIQYYNGEERAKGNILERFSAQQFPDLHSELNLSSLELGDSALYFCASSATGTTEEQFFGPGTRLTVL.

There are a few counts of this clone. The chain is built from TRBV29-1 and TRBJ2-3, with a weak D call TRBD1 (6 bases). V shed 8 bases and J shed 0 bases, with 15 bases lying between them. Germline assignment: CDR1 SQVTM and CDR2 ANQGSEA. CDR3 length: 14 amino acids. CDR3 loop: CSISQGGSTDTQYF. The CDR3 DNA is TGCAGCATCTCACAGGGTGGCAGCACAGATACGCAGTATTTT.

The chain uses TRBV19 and TRBJ2-5; TRBD2 is a possible D gene (6 bases). Germline loops: CDR1 LNHDA, CDR2 SQIVND (reference sequence). V dropped 6 bases and J dropped 4 bases, with 21 bases sitting between them. The CDR3 totals 16 residues. CDR3 amino acids: CASRARDGGRGETQYF. The CDR3 region has the DNA TGTGCCAGTAGGGCGCGGGACGGAGGACGAGGAGAGACCCAGTACTTC. The full variable domain, rest sourced from reference TRBV19 and TRBJ2-5, is DGGITQSPKYLFRKEGQNVTLSCEQNLNHDAMYWYRQDPGQGLRLIYYSQIVNDFQKGDIAEGYSVSREKKESFPLTVTSAQKNPTAFYLCASRARDGGRGETQYFGPGTRLLVL.

The chain combines TRBV3-1 (or the pseudogene TRBV3-2) with TRBJ1-1; D ambiguous. Germline V gene sequence: CDR1 LGHDT, CDR2 YNNKEL (reference sequence). The CDR3 extends over 13 amino acids. Trimming removed 2 bases at V and 4 bases at J, with 8 bases between. CDR3 nucleotides: TGTGCCAGCAGCCAAAAGGCTAGCACTGAAGCTTTCTTT. Its translation is CASSQKASTEAFF.

The V and J genes are TRBV6-1 and TRBJ2-1, with TRBD2 identical over 11 bases. V lost 3 bases to trimming and J lost 2 bases; unmatched junction nucleotides: 9. The CDR3 contains 18 residues. Looked up from germline, CDR1 is MNHNS and CDR2 is SASEGT. The CDR3 DNA is TGTGCCAGCAGTGAGTTAGCGGGAGGGCCGTTAACCTACAATGAGCAGTTCTTC. Its translation: CASSELAGGPLTYNEQFF.

This rearrangement joins TRBV28 to TRBJ2-1; 11 nucleotides match TRBD2. Germline CDR1 reads MDHEN; CDR2 reads SYDVKM. V was pared by 5 bases and J by 15 bases, with 3 bases of the junction left unmatched. The CDR3 covers 11 residues. This chain's CDR3 is CASSLGLAAFF. The CDR3 coding sequence is TGTGCCAGCAGTCTGGGACTAGCGGCGTTCTTC.

The chain recombines TRBV11-3 with TRBJ1-1; D is uncertain. Trimming pared 0 bases from V and 0 bases from J, leaving 5 bases between. The germline V gene encodes CDR1 SGHNT and CDR2 YENEEA. The CDR3 has 14 amino acids. The CDR3, as DNA: TGTGCCAGCAGCTTAGACGGCTTGAACACTGAAGCTTTCTTT. It encodes CASSLDGLNTEAFF.

The CDR3 DNA reads TGTGCCAGCAGTGAGAATTTCTATGGCTACACCTTC. It specifies CASSENFYGYTF. This sequence joins TRBV2 and TRBJ1-2; D is uncertain. This CDR3 has 12 residues. The V gene's germline CDR1 is SNHLY and CDR2 FYNNEI. The V and J ends lost 3 bases and 4 bases respectively, with 6 bases between them.

The chain links TRBV7-6 to TRBJ1-3; D is undetermined. The V end lost 1 base, the J end lost 1 base, and 8 bases lay between the germline ends. CDR3 size: 15 residues. Germline CDR1 is SGHVS and CDR2 is FNYEAQ. This CDR3 is CASSLEGSSGNTIYF. CDR3 in DNA: TGTGCCAGCAGCTTAGAAGGGAGTTCTGGAAACACCATATATTTT.

The chain uses TRBV28 and TRBJ1-5; 11 bases are a match to TRBD1. The CDR3 is 14 residues long. V trimming: 7 bases; J trimming: 6 bases; junction bases outside the gene matches: 5. Germline V CDR1 and CDR2: MDHEN, SYDVKM. The CDR3 bases are TGTGCCAGCACCGGGACAGGGGGGGGTCAGCCCCAGCATTTT. Amino acids: CASTGTGGGQPQHF. Drawing the rest from reference TRBV28 and TRBJ1-5, the complete variable domain is DVKVTQSSRYLVKRTGEKVFLECVQDMDHENMFWYRQDPGLGLRLIYFSYDVKMKEKGDIPEGYSVSREKKERFSLILESASTNQTSMYLCASTGTGGGQPQHFGDGTRLSIL.

The V and J genes are TRBV27 and TRBJ1-6; maybe TRBD1 (5 bases). V lost 5 bases and J lost 10, with 12 bases in between. The CDR3 loop spans 13 amino acids. In germline, CDR1 is MNHEY, CDR2 SMNVEV (reference sequence). CDR3 in DNA: TGTGCCAGCAGTGAGCAGGGAAGATCACCCCTCCACTTT. Its translation: CASSEQGRSPLHF.

The chain combines TRBV5-1 with TRBJ1-2; a possible D gene is TRBD1 (6 bases). Germline assignment: CDR1 SGHRS and CDR2 YFSETQ. The CDR3 runs 15 residues. Between the trimmed V and J ends, which lost 5 bases and 2 bases, there was a span of 16 bases. The CDR3 nucleotides read TGCGCCAGCAGACAGGACACCCAGGGGAACTATGGCTACACCTTC. Encoded protein: CASRQDTQGNYGYTF.

This chain joins TRBV7-9 and TRBJ2-3, with 7 bases fitting TRBD1. The CDR3 sequence is 16 residues long. Germline loops: CDR1 SEHNR, CDR2 FQNEAQ (reference sequence). The V and J ends lost 5 bases and 4 bases, in that order; junction bases with no gene match: 12. CDR3 DNA sequence: TGTGCCAGCAGCCCTTGGGACAGCCGTTACTCAGATACGCAGTATTTT. Amino acids: CASSPWDSRYSDTQYF.

The chain has TRBV7-9 and TRBJ2-1; D is unresolved. Germline CDR1 reads SEHNR; CDR2 reads FQNEAQ (reference sequence). The V and J ends lost 8 bases and 8 bases respectively, with 19 bases between them. CDR3 length equals 14 residues. CDR3 sequence: CASFSGRETYEQFF. In DNA form, the CDR3 reads TGTGCCAGCTTCAGTGGACGAGAGACATATGAGCAGTTCTTC.

The table lists this clone with a count of one. The V and J genes are TRBV21-1 and TRBJ1-5; TRBD1, the table's D call, lacks a check against the DNA. TRBV21-1 has pseudogene status. The CDR3 covers 16 residues. The CDR3, as DNA: TGTGCCAGCAGCACCAGACAGGGCGAGAGCAATCAGCCCCAGCATTTT. This translates into CASSTRQGESNQPQHF.

This clone was seen a handful of times. The chain couples TRBV5-6 to TRBJ2-1, with D perhaps matching TRBD1 or TRBD2 (5 bases each). Germline V gives CDR1 SGHDT, CDR2 YYEEEE. V lost 4 bases and J 0 bases, leaving 14 bases between the germline ends. CDR3 length: 16 residues. The CDR3 DNA reads TGTGCCAGCAGCCCCCGGGGCGTAAGCTCCTACAATGAGCAGTTCTTC. This codes for CASSPRGVSSYNEQFF.

The CDR3 is CASSLVGDRAFF. CDR3 DNA: TGTGCCAGCAGTTTGGTCGGGGATAGAGCTTTCTTT. The gene calls are TRBV28 and TRBJ1-1; D remains unclear. The V and J ends lost 3 bases and 10 bases respectively, with 12 bases between them. This CDR3 region has 12 residues. Germline-derived CDR1 and CDR2 are MDHEN and SYDVKM.

This clone turned up a few times. The V call is TRBV29-1, the J call TRBJ2-7; 11 nucleotides match TRBD2. Germline V gives CDR1 SQVTM, CDR2 ANQGSEA. J lost 8 bases, V lost 4 bases, and 13 bases had no gene match. The CDR3 sequence is 15 residues long. The CDR3: CSVGDSGTSGNKQYF. CDR3 coding DNA: TGCAGCGTTGGGGACTCCGGGACTAGCGGAAACAAGCAGTACTTC.

The V gene is TRBV7-9, the J gene TRBJ2-7; 13 bases are a match to TRBD2. This CDR3 has 19 residues. The germline gives CDR1 SEHNR, CDR2 FQNEAQ (reference sequence). V lost 5 bases and J lost 3; bases outside the gene matches: 16. CDR3: CASSVGTSGKSSRFYEQYF. In DNA form, the CDR3 reads TGTGCCAGCAGCGTCGGGACTAGCGGGAAATCGTCCAGATTCTACGAGCAGTACTTC.

The CDR3 DNA is TGTGCCAGCAGCTTAGTGAGGGGGGAAGCCACTGAAGCTTTCTTT. This sequence encodes CASSLVRGEATEAFF. The chain has TRBV7-9 and TRBJ1-1; maybe TRBD1 (6 bases). V lost 1 base and J lost 4, with 13 bases in between. Germline V CDR1 and CDR2: SEHNR, FQNEAQ (reference sequence). The CDR3 is 15 amino acids.

In DNA, the CDR3 is TGTGCCACCAGCAGAGATCGCGGGAGAGGGTCCTACGAGCAGTACTTC. Translated: CATSRDRGRGSYEQYF. V is TRBV15 and J is TRBJ2-7; TRBD2 matches 7 bases. Unmatched junction bases numbered 6, after V lost 0 bases and J lost 1 base. CDR3 length: 16 residues. The V gene's germline CDR1 is LNHNV and CDR2 YYDKDF (reference sequence).

CDR3 sequence: CASSQGVVGELFF. DNA of the CDR3: TGTGCCAGCAGCCAGGGAGTGGTCGGGGAGCTGTTTTTT. The rearrangement links TRBV12-3 or TRBV12-4 to TRBJ2-2; D tentatively reads TRBD1 or TRBD2 (5 bases each). Trimming removed 6 bases from V and 7 bases from J, with 12 bases in between. This CDR3 contains 13 residues.

V is TRBV4-3 and J is TRBJ1-1; TRBD1 is a possible D gene (5 bases). Germline V lookup: CDR1 LGHNA, CDR2 YSLEER. The CDR3 spans 15 residues. The V and J ends lost 6 bases and 0 bases respectively, with 14 bases between them. CDR3 coding DNA: TGCGCCAGCAGGCAGAACGACAGACTGAACACTGAAGCTTTCTTT. Its protein product is CASRQNDRLNTEAFF.

The chain has TRBV5-1 and TRBJ2-1; 9 bases map to TRBD1. V shed 4 bases and J 6 bases; nucleotides not matched to a gene: 11. CDR1 and CDR2 (germline): SGHRS, YFSETQ. The CDR3 sequence is 16 residues long. CDR3 sequence: CASSAANTGGLNEQFF. CDR3 nucleotide sequence: TGCGCCAGCAGCGCGGCAAACACAGGGGGCCTCAATGAGCAGTTCTTC.

The rearrangement joins TRBV24-1 to TRBJ1-5; D unclear. Germline-derived CDR1 and CDR2 are KGHDR and SFDVKD. Trimming stripped 5 bases from V and 2 bases from J, with 6 bases between. The CDR3 runs to 13 residues. DNA for the CDR3: TGTGCCACCAGTGTTGGGGGCAATCAGCCCCAGCATTTT. Translated: CATSVGGNQPQHF.

The chain employs TRBV5-5 and TRBJ2-7; TRBD1 agrees at 9 bases. J lost 2 bases, V lost 5 bases, and 8 bases had no gene match. Germline CDR1 reads SGHKS; CDR2 reads YYEKEE (reference sequence). This CDR3 contains 15 residues. DNA for the CDR3: TGTGCCAGCAGTGAAGGACAGGGGAGTACCTACGAGCAGTACTTC. The encoded protein is CASSEGQGSTYEQYF.

This clone was found a few times. This rearrangement joins TRBV4-1 to TRBJ2-7; no definite D call. Germline CDR1 is MGHRA and CDR2 is YSYEKL. The CDR3 covers 11 residues. Trimming took 3 bases from V and 4 from J, leaving 4 bases between them. The DNA of the CDR3 is TGCGCCAGCAGCCACGAGTACGAGCAGTACTTC. It translates to CASSHEYEQYF.